This is a list of T cell receptor beta chains from one sample in a study of OX40 agonist ivuxolimab in advanced cancers. The table came from immunoSEQ multiplex PCR; TCRdb's copy has only in-frame clones and leaves some out. Found here are around 28,000 clones, approximately 86% of them singletons; the top ten hold 15% to 25%. The specimen was CD4+ or CD8+ T cells sorted from blood, collected in a trial of the OX40 agonist ivuxolimab. The receptors stem from an adult with an advanced solid tumor such as melanoma, head and neck, liver or kidney cancer. CDR3s include the opening cysteine and the closing phenylalanine or tryptophan. The D gene is left open where the match is weak. A row's size may be missing; if present it is once, few, many or a size class.

D: .; V: TRBV19; J: TRBJ2-2; size: .; CDR3: CASSILRELADNTGELFF; DNA: TGTGCCAGTAGTATCCTAAGGGAGTTAGCAGATAACACCGGGGAGCTGTTTTTT
D: .; V: TRBV15; J: TRBJ1-5; size: .; CDR3: CATSEARGGNQPQHF; DNA: TGTGCCACCAGCGAGGCCCGGGGAGGCAATCAGCCCCAGCATTTT
D: .; V: TRBV7-2; J: TRBJ1-5; size: .; CDR3: CASSLLRGRNQPQHF; DNA: TGTGCCAGCAGCTTGCTCCGCGGGCGCAATCAGCCCCAGCATTTT
D: .; V: TRBV11-3; J: TRBJ1-1; size: medium-sized; CDR3: CASSLGPKDTEAFF; DNA: TGTGCCAGCAGCTTAGGTCCGAAGGACACTGAAGCTTTCTTT
D: .; V: TRBV5-1; J: TRBJ2-7; size: .; CDR3: CASSLAFRGHEQYF; DNA: TGCGCCAGCAGCTTGGCCTTCCGAGGGCACGAGCAGTACTTC
D: TRBD2; V: TRBV2; J: TRBJ2-3; size: .; CDR3: CAGTSGDKDTQYF; DNA: TGCGCCGGGACTAGCGGGGATAAAGATACGCAGTATTTT
D: TRBD2; V: TRBV7-2; J: TRBJ2-7; size: .; CDR3: CASSTGLAELTYEQYF; DNA: TGTGCCAGCAGCACGGGACTAGCGGAGTTAACCTACGAGCAGTACTTC
D: .; V: TRBV28; J: TRBJ2-7; size: .; CDR3: CASSLGGTFYEQYF; DNA: TGTGCCAGCAGTTTAGGGGGGACGTTCTACGAGCAGTACTTC
D: .; V: TRBV28; J: TRBJ2-1; size: .; CDR3: CASSIRPVVYNEQFF; DNA: TGTGCCAGCAGTATCCGCCCGGTGGTGTACAATGAGCAGTTCTTC
D: .; V: TRBV6-5; J: TRBJ2-7; size: .; CDR3: CASSYSGGSYEQYF; DNA: TGTGCCAGCAGTTACTCGGGCGGGTCCTACGAGCAGTACTTC
D: .; V: TRBV27; J: TRBJ2-3; size: .; CDR3: CASSLATLGDTQYF; DNA: TGTGCCAGCAGTCTAGCAACCCTGGGGGATACGCAGTATTTT
D: .; V: TRBV9; J: TRBJ2-7; size: .; CDR3: CASSGGPSYEQYF; DNA: TGTGCCAGCAGCGGGGGACCTTCCTACGAGCAGTACTTC
D: TRBD2; V: TRBV9; J: TRBJ2-3; size: .; CDR3: CASSVGLAAVGTQYF; DNA: TGTGCCAGCAGCGTGGGACTAGCGGCTGTTGGTACGCAGTATTTT
D: TRBD2; V: TRBV7-8; J: TRBJ2-5; size: few; CDR3: CASSLLAGVLETQYF; DNA: TGTGCCAGCAGCTTACTTGCGGGAGTTCTCGAGACCCAGTACTTC